The next 11 T cell receptor beta chains were all read from a single sample in a study of cytomegalovirus exposure and HLA in healthy donors. PCR primers comprised 60 Vbeta and 13 Jbeta primers. Profiling relied on immunoSEQ multiplex PCR, and the TCRdb table lists in-frame clones only, not all of them. The repertoire has over 65,000 clones, around 79% of them found once; the top ten carry 7.4%. The specimen was PBMCs. These receptors were taken from a woman in her thirties in good health and CMV-seropositive.

The chain carries TRBV9 and TRBJ2-2; TRBD2 agrees at 7 bases. The V and J ends lost 1 base and 5 bases, in that order; junction bases with no gene match: 2. The CDR3 covers 14 residues. The germline CDR1 and CDR2 sequences are SGDLS and YYNGEE. CDR3 DNA: TGTGCCAGCAGCGTATCGGGAGGTACCGGGGAGCTGTTTTTT. It is translated as CASSVSGGTGELFF. The variable domain in full, completed from reference TRBV9 and TRBJ2-2, reads DSGVTQTPKHLITATGQRVTLRCSPRSGDLSVYWYQQSLDQGLQFLIQYYNGEERAKGNILERFSAQQFPDLHSELNLSSLELGDSALYFCASSVSGGTGELFFGEGSRLTVL.

This clone came up once. This chain connects TRBV7-9 to TRBJ1-5; a possible D gene is TRBD1 (5 bases). With 10 bases removed from V and 4 bases from J, the gap between germline ends came to 11 bases. From germline, CDR1 is SEHNR and CDR2 FQNEAQ (reference sequence). The CDR3 consists of 12 residues. The CDR3 DNA is TGTGCCACCGGGACTGATAATCAGCCCCAGCATTTT. Translation gives CATGTDNQPQHF.

This clone is labeled as medium-sized. This chain links TRBV13 with TRBJ1-2, with 7 positions matching TRBD1. Germline-derived CDR1 and CDR2 are PRHDT and FYEKMQ (reference sequence). After removal of 5 bases from V and 8 bases from J, the junction contained 8 bases not matched to a gene. The length of the CDR3 is 13 residues. Here the CDR3 reads CASSQDRVEGYTF. CDR3 bases: TGTGCCAGCAGCCAAGACAGGGTAGAGGGCTACACCTTC.

This chain uses TRBV7-8 with TRBJ2-5; D ambiguous. The DNA end lines up better with TRBJ2-7; the J call may be wrong. The CDR3 runs 14 residues. In germline, CDR1 is SGHVS, CDR2 FQNEAQ. CDR3 nucleotide sequence: TGTGCCAGCAGCCTGGTCACCTCCTCCTACGAGCAGTACTTC. It codes for CASSLVTSSYEQYF.

This chain connects TRBV5-1 to TRBJ2-1; 9 nucleotides agree with TRBD1. This CDR3 has 15 residues. J was trimmed by 8 bases and V by 0 bases; bases with no gene match: 6. Germline V lookup: CDR1 SGHRS, CDR2 YFSETQ. CDR3: CASSLEGTGTDEQFF. The CDR3 coding sequence is TGCGCCAGCAGCTTGGAGGGGACAGGGACCGATGAGCAGTTCTTC.

V gene TRBV2 combines with J gene TRBJ1-2, with 10 bases fitting TRBD1. Germline assignment: CDR1 SNHLY and CDR2 FYNNEI. After removal of 10 bases from V and 0 bases from J, the junction contained 11 bases not matched to a gene. The CDR3 has 16 residues. CDR3 protein: CATPGTGELANYGYTF. The DNA of the CDR3 is TGTGCCACCCCCGGGACAGGGGAGTTAGCTAACTATGGCTACACCTTC.

There are a few counts of this clone. The V and J genes are TRBV25-1 and TRBJ1-2; unclear D gene. Deletions cut 0 bases from V and 7 bases from J, with 9 bases between. Germline V CDR1 and CDR2: MGHDK, SYGVNS. The CDR3 spans 13 residues. The chain's CDR3 is CASSEYTGGGYTF. CDR3 nucleotide sequence: TGTGCCAGCAGTGAATATACGGGTGGTGGCTACACCTTC.

This clone was observed a few times. The rearrangement joins TRBV28 to TRBJ2-7, with D possibly being TRBD2 (6 bases). The V gene's germline CDR1 is MDHEN and CDR2 SYDVKM. Trimming stripped 6 bases from V and 2 bases from J, with 14 bases between. The CDR3 covers 14 residues. In DNA, the CDR3 is TGTGCCAGCAGCTTGGACACGGGGGCCTACGAGCAGTACTTC. Protein product: CASSLDTGAYEQYF.

The gene calls are TRBV19 and TRBJ2-3; the match to TRBD2 covers 9 bases. V lost 8 bases to trimming and J lost 4 bases; unmatched junction nucleotides: 7. The V gene's germline CDR1 is LNHDA and CDR2 SQIVND (reference sequence). The CDR3 covers 14 residues. The chain's CDR3 is CASQAGGGADTQYF. The CDR3 DNA reads TGTGCCAGTCAGGCGGGAGGGGGTGCAGATACGCAGTATTTT. The variable domain in full, completed from reference TRBV19 and TRBJ2-3, reads DGGITQSPKYLFRKEGQNVTLSCEQNLNHDAMYWYRQDPGQGLRLIYYSQIVNDFQKGDIAEGYSVSREKKESFPLTVTSAQKNPTAFYLCASQAGGGADTQYFGPGTRLTVL.

This chain's CDR3 is CAWSYQETQYF. The DNA of the CDR3 is TGTGCCTGGTCGTACCAAGAGACCCAGTACTTC. The gene calls are TRBV30 and TRBJ2-5; D call uncertain. CDR1 and CDR2 (germline): GTSNPN, SVGIG (reference sequence). The V end was cut by 5 bases, the J end by 0 bases, with 4 bases between. The CDR3 length is 11 residues.

This chain links TRBV6-6 with TRBJ2-7, with a possible D match to TRBD2 (5 bases). The V end lost 0 bases, the J end lost 0 bases, and 9 bases lay between the germline ends. Germline V CDR1 and CDR2: MNHNY, SVGAGI (reference sequence). This CDR3 is built from 15 residues. The CDR3 DNA reads TGTGCCAGCAGTTACTCGGGAGAGAGCTCCTACGAGCAGTACTTC. Amino acid sequence: CASSYSGESSYEQYF.